This is a list of T cell receptor beta chains from one sample in a study of cytomegalovirus exposure and HLA in healthy donors. TCRdb's table, derived via immunoSEQ multiplex PCR, lists solely in-frame clones and lacks some. The sample contains roughly 180,000 clones, around 78% of which appear only once. Sequencing was carried out using PBMCs. These receptors originate from a woman aged 45-65 years in good health and CMV-seropositive. The CDR3 runs from the conserved cysteine through the conserved F or W. Each record gives: clone size, J gene, D gene, CDR3 length, V gene, CDR3 DNA, CDR3 protein. D genes are given only for firm matches. Clone size is not always given. Where it is, it says once, few, many or a class for expanded clones.

abundance: -; j_gene: TRBJ1-5; d_gene: -; len: 15; v_gene: TRBV6-5; CDR3nt: TGTGCCAGCAGTTACATGCGGCAGAGCAATCAGCCCCAGCATTTT; CDR3aa: CASSYMRQSNQPQHF
abundance: -; j_gene: TRBJ1-6; d_gene: -; len: 13; v_gene: TRBV7-6; CDR3nt: TGTGCCAGCAGCCGGGGGTTGGGTTCACCCCTCCACTTT; CDR3aa: CASSRGLGSPLHF
abundance: -; j_gene: TRBJ2-7; d_gene: -; len: 14; v_gene: TRBV4-1; CDR3nt: TGCGCCAGCAGCCTACCGACAGGCCCCTACGAGCAGTACTTC; CDR3aa: CASSLPTGPYEQYF
abundance: -; j_gene: TRBJ2-7; d_gene: TRBD1; len: 16; v_gene: TRBV11-2; CDR3nt: TGTGCCAGCAGCTTAGATCCCGGGACAGGGGGCTACGAGCAGTACTTC; CDR3aa: CASSLDPGTGGYEQYF
abundance: -; j_gene: TRBJ2-2; d_gene: TRBD2; len: 15; v_gene: TRBV28; CDR3nt: TGTGCCAGCAGTGTTACTAGCGGGGGGGCCGGGGAGCTGTTTTTT; CDR3aa: CASSVTSGGAGELFF
abundance: -; j_gene: TRBJ1-2; d_gene: -; len: 12; v_gene: TRBV10-3; CDR3nt: TGTGCCATCAGTGAGCAGGGTTTTGGCTACACCTTC; CDR3aa: CAISEQGFGYTF
abundance: -; j_gene: TRBJ2-1; d_gene: TRBD2; len: 16; v_gene: TRBV6-6; CDR3nt: TGTGCCAGCAGTTATAGACGGGGCGGGGGGGATAATGAGCAGTTCTTC; CDR3aa: CASSYRRGGGDNEQFF
abundance: -; j_gene: TRBJ1-2; d_gene: -; len: 15; v_gene: TRBV6-5; CDR3nt: TGTGCCAGCAGTTACTCGGAGGGTAGGGGCTATGGCTACACCTTC; CDR3aa: CASSYSEGRGYGYTF
abundance: few; j_gene: TRBJ2-6; d_gene: TRBD1; len: 18; v_gene: TRBV5-1; CDR3nt: TGCGCCAGCAGCCCCTGGACAGGGGGCACTTCTGGGGCCAACGTCCTGACTTTC; CDR3aa: CASSPWTGGTSGANVLTF
abundance: -; j_gene: TRBJ2-7; d_gene: TRBD1; len: 14; v_gene: TRBV7-7; CDR3nt: TGTGCTAGCAGCCCCGGGACAGACCCTACGGAGCAGTACTTC; CDR3aa: CASSPGTDPTEQYF
abundance: -; j_gene: TRBJ2-1; d_gene: TRBD2; len: 14; v_gene: TRBV4-1; CDR3nt: TGCGCCACCGGGAACGGGGGGGCCAGTGTTGAGCAGTTCTTC; CDR3aa: CATGNGGASVEQFF
abundance: few; j_gene: TRBJ2-3; d_gene: -; len: 15; v_gene: TRBV7-2; CDR3nt: TGTGCCAGCAGCTTAGGGGGCAGGGTCGCAGATACGCAGTATTTT; CDR3aa: CASSLGGRVADTQYF
abundance: -; j_gene: TRBJ1-2; d_gene: -; len: 13; v_gene: TRBV9; CDR3nt: TGTGCCAGCAGCGGCAGGTTAAACTATGGCTACACCTTC; CDR3aa: CASSGRLNYGYTF
abundance: -; j_gene: TRBJ2-7; d_gene: TRBD1; len: 11; v_gene: TRBV19; CDR3nt: TGTGCCACGGGACAGGGCTACGAGCAGTACTTC; CDR3aa: CATGQGYEQYF
abundance: -; j_gene: TRBJ2-6; d_gene: TRBD1; len: 17; v_gene: TRBV7-8; CDR3nt: TGTGCCAGCAGCCCGGGACAGGGCTTCTCTGGGGCCAACGTCCTGACTTTC; CDR3aa: CASSPGQGFSGANVLTF
abundance: -; j_gene: TRBJ1-4; d_gene: -; len: 15; v_gene: TRBV19; CDR3nt: TGTGCCAGTAGTCCCGCAGGCGGGACTAATGAAAAACTGTTTTTT; CDR3aa: CASSPAGGTNEKLFF
abundance: -; j_gene: TRBJ1-6; d_gene: -; len: 14; v_gene: TRBV14; CDR3nt: TGTGCCAGCAGCCAAGTGTATCAGGGGACACCCCTCCACTTT; CDR3aa: CASSQVYQGTPLHF
abundance: -; j_gene: TRBJ1-1; d_gene: TRBD1; len: 14; v_gene: TRBV5-1; CDR3nt: TGCGCCAGCACCGCTGGGACAGGGGGCACTGAAGCTTTCTTT; CDR3aa: CASTAGTGGTEAFF
abundance: -; j_gene: TRBJ2-3; d_gene: TRBD2; len: 16; v_gene: TRBV5-1; CDR3nt: TGCGCCAGCAGCTTATCCCTAGCGGGGAGCACAGATACGCAGTATTTT; CDR3aa: CASSLSLAGSTDTQYF
abundance: -; j_gene: TRBJ2-3; d_gene: -; len: 13; v_gene: TRBV7-2; CDR3nt: TGTGCCAGCAGCTTTCTTAAAACAGATACGCAGTATTTT; CDR3aa: CASSFLKTDTQYF
abundance: -; j_gene: TRBJ2-7; d_gene: -; len: 12; v_gene: TRBV5-1; CDR3nt: TGCGCCAGCAGCTTAGGGGCCTACGAGCAGTACTTC; CDR3aa: CASSLGAYEQYF
abundance: -; j_gene: TRBJ1-2; d_gene: -; len: 12; v_gene: TRBV30; CDR3nt: TGTGCCTGGACTTTACCGGGGGTCCGCTACACCTTC; CDR3aa: CAWTLPGVRYTF
abundance: -; j_gene: TRBJ1-1; d_gene: TRBD1; len: 14; v_gene: TRBV2; CDR3nt: TGTGCCAGCAAGACGGGACAGGTTAACACTGAAGCTTTCTTT; CDR3aa: CASKTGQVNTEAFF
abundance: -; j_gene: TRBJ1-5; d_gene: -; len: 17; v_gene: TRBV11-3; CDR3nt: TGTGCCAGCAGCTTAGCAGATCAGGGGTTCAGCAATCAGCCCCAGCATTTT; CDR3aa: CASSLADQGFSNQPQHF
abundance: once; j_gene: TRBJ2-1; d_gene: TRBD1; len: 16; v_gene: TRBV27; CDR3nt: TGTGCCAGCAGCACACAGGGGAGAAGCTCCTACAATGAGCAGTTCTTC; CDR3aa: CASSTQGRSSYNEQFF
abundance: -; j_gene: TRBJ2-5; d_gene: TRBD2; len: 16; v_gene: TRBV5-6; CDR3nt: TGTGCCAGCAGTTTTAGCGGGACGCACGATCCAGAGACCCAGTACTTC; CDR3aa: CASSFSGTHDPETQYF
abundance: few; j_gene: TRBJ2-3; d_gene: -; len: 13; v_gene: TRBV7-9; CDR3nt: TGTGCCAGCAGCTCAGGCGGCACAGATACGCAGTATTTT; CDR3aa: CASSSGGTDTQYF
abundance: -; j_gene: TRBJ2-7; d_gene: -; len: 14; v_gene: TRBV5-1; CDR3nt: TGCGCCAGCAGCCCGACAGTCGCCTCCTACGAGCAGTACTTC; CDR3aa: CASSPTVASYEQYF
abundance: -; j_gene: TRBJ2-7; d_gene: -; len: 12; v_gene: TRBV19; CDR3nt: TGTGCCAGTAGTCTAACCAATGGCGAGCAGTACTTC; CDR3aa: CASSLTNGEQYF
abundance: once; j_gene: TRBJ1-2; d_gene: -; len: 15; v_gene: TRBV5-6; CDR3nt: TGTGCCAGCAGCTCAGACAGGAGGCGATTCGATGGCTACACCTTC; CDR3aa: CASSSDRRRFDGYTF
abundance: -; j_gene: TRBJ2-7; d_gene: -; len: 15; v_gene: TRBV10-2; CDR3nt: TGCGCCAGCAGTGTCAGTCTCGACTATTTCTACGAGCAGTACTTC; CDR3aa: CASSVSLDYFYEQYF
abundance: -; j_gene: TRBJ1-3; d_gene: -; len: 16; v_gene: TRBV2; CDR3nt: TGTGCCAGCAGGGTGGGACACAGGATCTCTGGAAACACCATATATTTT; CDR3aa: CASRVGHRISGNTIYF
abundance: -; j_gene: TRBJ2-7; d_gene: -; len: 14; v_gene: TRBV9; CDR3nt: TGTGCCAGCAGCGTAGCCTCCGGCTCCTACGAGCAGTACTTC; CDR3aa: CASSVASGSYEQYF
abundance: -; j_gene: TRBJ2-5; d_gene: TRBD1; len: 16; v_gene: TRBV5-1; CDR3nt: TGCGCCAGCAGCTTAAGGACAGGGAGAGTTTTAGAGACCCAGTACTTC; CDR3aa: CASSLRTGRVLETQYF
abundance: -; j_gene: TRBJ1-2; d_gene: TRBD1; len: 14; v_gene: TRBV7-9; CDR3nt: TGTGCCAGCAGTTTGATGGGACAGGCGTATGGCTACACCTTC; CDR3aa: CASSLMGQAYGYTF
abundance: once; j_gene: TRBJ2-1; d_gene: TRBD2; len: 12; v_gene: TRBV10-3; CDR3nt: TGTGCCATCGGGACTAGGCGAAATGAGCAGTTCTTC; CDR3aa: CAIGTRRNEQFF
abundance: -; j_gene: TRBJ1-5; d_gene: TRBD1; len: 15; v_gene: TRBV10-3; CDR3nt: TGTGCCTCCATCCCCGGAGGACAGGGGGAACAGCCCCAGCATTTT; CDR3aa: CASIPGGQGEQPQHF
abundance: -; j_gene: TRBJ2-1; d_gene: -; len: 12; v_gene: TRBV5-1; CDR3nt: TGCGCCAGCAGGGGAGAGGTTAGGGAGCAGTTCTTC; CDR3aa: CASRGEVREQFF
abundance: -; j_gene: TRBJ1-1; d_gene: -; len: 13; v_gene: TRBV7-9; CDR3nt: TGTGCCAGCAGCTTGGGATGGGAGACTGAAGCTTTCTTT; CDR3aa: CASSLGWETEAFF
abundance: -; j_gene: TRBJ1-2; d_gene: TRBD1; len: 14; v_gene: TRBV29-1; CDR3nt: TGCAGCGTTGTAAGCCAGGGGGGCTCCTACGGCTACACCTTC; CDR3aa: CSVVSQGGSYGYTF
abundance: few; j_gene: TRBJ1-1; d_gene: TRBD1; len: 12; v_gene: TRBV5-4; CDR3nt: TGTGCCAGCAGTCTCGGACAGGCCCAAGCTTTCTTT; CDR3aa: CASSLGQAQAFF
abundance: -; j_gene: TRBJ2-1; d_gene: TRBD2; len: 14; v_gene: TRBV27; CDR3nt: TGTGCCAGCACACTAGCGGGGGTTTACAATGAGCAGTTCTTC; CDR3aa: CASTLAGVYNEQFF
abundance: few; j_gene: TRBJ1-1; d_gene: -; len: 14; v_gene: TRBV7-2; CDR3nt: TGTGCCAGCAGCTTAGTTCCGGGAAACACTGAAGCTTTCTTT; CDR3aa: CASSLVPGNTEAFF
abundance: -; j_gene: TRBJ1-1; d_gene: -; len: 13; v_gene: TRBV7-2; CDR3nt: TGTGCCAGCAGCTTAAATCCGCGGACTGAAGCTTTCTTT; CDR3aa: CASSLNPRTEAFF
abundance: -; j_gene: TRBJ1-1; d_gene: -; len: 15; v_gene: TRBV18; CDR3nt: TGTGCCAGCTCCTCAGAACAGGGATTGAACACTGAAGCTTTCTTT; CDR3aa: CASSSEQGLNTEAFF
abundance: few; j_gene: TRBJ1-3; d_gene: -; len: 14; v_gene: TRBV6-6; CDR3nt: TGTGCCAGCAGTTACGGGAGCTCTGGAAACACCATATATTTT; CDR3aa: CASSYGSSGNTIYF
abundance: -; j_gene: TRBJ1-2; d_gene: TRBD1; len: 14; v_gene: TRBV4-2; CDR3nt: TGTGCCAGCAGCCAAAGGGGGCTAAACAATGGCTACACCTTC; CDR3aa: CASSQRGLNNGYTF
abundance: once; j_gene: TRBJ1-6; d_gene: TRBD1; len: 14; v_gene: TRBV30; CDR3nt: TGTGCCTGGAGTGTCGGCAGGGGGGATTCACCCCTCCACTTT; CDR3aa: CAWSVGRGDSPLHF
abundance: -; j_gene: TRBJ2-1; d_gene: TRBD2; len: 14; v_gene: TRBV7-3; CDR3nt: TGTGCCAGCAGCTTAGGGGGGGTATACAATGAGCAGTTCTTC; CDR3aa: CASSLGGVYNEQFF
abundance: -; j_gene: TRBJ2-1; d_gene: -; len: 16; v_gene: TRBV7-9; CDR3nt: TGTGCCAGCAGTTCTACTAGCACAAGCTCCTACAATGAGCAGTTCTTC; CDR3aa: CASSSTSTSSYNEQFF
abundance: -; j_gene: TRBJ2-3; d_gene: TRBD2; len: 16; v_gene: TRBV9; CDR3nt: TGTGCCAGCAGCCCACCACTAGCGGGGGGGGTAAATACGCAGTATTTT; CDR3aa: CASSPPLAGGVNTQYF
abundance: -; j_gene: TRBJ2-7; d_gene: -; len: 13; v_gene: TRBV5-1; CDR3nt: TGCGCCAGTGGCCCGATACAGGGTTACGAGCAGTACTTC; CDR3aa: CASGPIQGYEQYF
abundance: -; j_gene: TRBJ1-2; d_gene: -; len: 15; v_gene: TRBV11-2; CDR3nt: TGTGCCAGCAGCTTAGACAGGGCCTCTAACTATGGCTACACCTTC; CDR3aa: CASSLDRASNYGYTF
abundance: -; j_gene: TRBJ2-2; d_gene: TRBD2; len: 16; v_gene: TRBV7-9; CDR3nt: TGTGCCAGCAGCACTCAAAGGGGAGGGGTCACCGGGGAGCTGTTTTTT; CDR3aa: CASSTQRGGVTGELFF
abundance: -; j_gene: TRBJ2-2; d_gene: TRBD1; len: 15; v_gene: TRBV5-6; CDR3nt: TGTGCCAGCAGTCCACTCCAGGGGGTAACCGGGGAGCTGTTTTTT; CDR3aa: CASSPLQGVTGELFF
abundance: -; j_gene: TRBJ1-3; d_gene: TRBD1; len: 15; v_gene: TRBV7-9; CDR3nt: TGTGCCAGCAGCTTACCCAGGGGGCGTAGAAACACCATATATTTT; CDR3aa: CASSLPRGRRNTIYF
abundance: -; j_gene: TRBJ1-1; d_gene: -; len: 12; v_gene: TRBV30; CDR3nt: TGTGCCTGGGGACGGGAGAACACTGAAGCTTTCTTT; CDR3aa: CAWGRENTEAFF
abundance: -; j_gene: TRBJ2-7; d_gene: -; len: 14; v_gene: TRBV19; CDR3nt: TGTGCCAGTAGTTCCGGGACACCCTCCTACGAGCAGTACTTC; CDR3aa: CASSSGTPSYEQYF
abundance: -; j_gene: TRBJ2-3; d_gene: -; len: 14; v_gene: TRBV4-2; CDR3nt: TGTGCCAGCAGCCAAGACGAAGTAGTGGATACGCAGTATTTT; CDR3aa: CASSQDEVVDTQYF